Listed here are 26 T cell receptor beta chains from one sample, sequenced in a study of shared clonotypes between healthy human individuals. Sequencing was performed with immunoSEQ multiplex PCR; in TCRdb, only in-frame clones are kept and a portion is missing. The sample lists millions of clones, over 85% seen once, with more than 0.12% in the top ten. Sequencing was carried out using naive CD4+ T cells sorted from blood. Indicated subset: CD45RA+ positively selected. The receptors were sampled from a man between 18 and 29 years old in good health.

The J gene is TRBJ1-2, the V gene TRBV6-5, with D possibly being TRBD1 (5 bases). This CDR3 region has 15 residues. The V end lost 5 bases, the J end lost 8 bases, and 21 bases lay between the germline ends. CDR1 and CDR2 (germline): MNHEY, SVGAGI. The CDR3 sequence: CASSPGTAIKTGYTF. The CDR3 DNA reads TGTGCCAGCAGTCCCGGGACGGCGATTAAGACCGGCTACACCTTC.

The chain is built from TRBV21-1 and TRBJ1-2. TRBV21-1 is a pseudogene locus. The CDR3 loop spans 14 amino acids. CDR3 loop: CASSKAAANYGYTF. The CDR3 region has the DNA TGTGCCAGCAGCAAAGCTGCCGCAAACTATGGCTACACCTTC.

The CDR3 DNA follows: TGTGCCAGCAGTTACTCAGGCCAGGGGAAGTATGGCTACACCTTC. Protein sequence: CASSYSGQGKYGYTF. The chain is built from TRBV6-5 and TRBJ1-2; D perhaps matches TRBD1 (6 bases). The CDR3 has 15 residues. The V gene's germline CDR1 is MNHEY and CDR2 SVGAGI. Trimming took 0 bases from V and 5 from J, leaving 13 bases between them.

The chain recombines TRBV11-2 with TRBJ2-3, with TRBD2 matching 9 bases. V lost 1 base, J lost 6 bases, and 8 bases stayed unmatched. Germline CDR1 and CDR2: SGHAT and FQNNGV. The CDR3 is 16 amino acids. CDR3 DNA: TGTGCCAGCAGCTTAGTCGTAGCGGGGGCAGCGGATACGCAGTATTTT. Protein: CASSLVVAGAADTQYF.

The chain is built from TRBV19 and TRBJ1-2, with a tentative D call TRBD1 (6 bases). With 3 bases removed from V and 2 bases from J, the gap between germline ends came to 19 bases. The V gene's germline CDR1 is LNHDA and CDR2 SQIVND (reference sequence). CDR3 length equals 17 residues. The CDR3 DNA sequence: TGTGCCAGTAGTATCTCCACCTGGACAGCAGAAAACTATGGCTACACCTTC. It specifies CASSISTWTAENYGYTF.

The chain joins TRBV28 to TRBJ2-7; 7 nucleotides align to TRBD1. CDR3 length: 14 residues. The V and J ends lost 5 bases and 3 bases, in that order; junction bases with no gene match: 7. Germline V gene sequence: CDR1 MDHEN, CDR2 SYDVKM. CDR3 region: CASSNRGSVYEQYF. In nucleotides, the CDR3 is TGTGCCAGCAGTAACAGGGGCTCGGTCTACGAGCAGTACTTC.

The chain has TRBV10-3 and TRBJ2-2, with D possibly being TRBD1 (6 bases). CDR1 and CDR2 (germline): ENHRY, SYGVKD. CDR3 length: 13 residues. V was trimmed by 6 bases and J by 6 bases, leaving 11 bases between them. CDR3 nucleotide sequence: TGTGCCATCAGCAAACAGGGACCCGGGGAGCTGTTTTTT. Protein: CAISKQGPGELFF.

The V gene is TRBV5-6, the J gene TRBJ2-4; D uncertain. Per germline, CDR1 SGHDT and CDR2 YYEEEE. The CDR3 is 15 amino acids. The V end was cut by 2 bases, the J end by 3 bases, with 12 bases between. The CDR3 region has the DNA TGTGCCAGCAGCTTAAACAGCCTTGGCAAAAACATTCAGTACTTC. Translating it yields CASSLNSLGKNIQYF.

This clone was recorded only once. The chain links TRBV4-1 to TRBJ2-1, with 9 nucleotides matching TRBD1. Germline assignment: CDR1 MGHRA and CDR2 YSYEKL. The V gene end was trimmed by 4 bases and the J gene end by 5 bases; junction bases not matched to a gene: 6. CDR3 length equals 15 residues. In nucleotides, the CDR3 is TGCGCCAGCAGCCGCCTGGGACAGGGAGACAATGAGCAGTTCTTC. Its translation: CASSRLGQGDNEQFF.

The V and J genes are TRBV29-1 and TRBJ2-7, with 7 positions matching TRBD2. The CDR3 consists of 14 residues. Per germline, CDR1 SQVTM and CDR2 ANQGSEA. V lost 7 bases and J lost 5; bases outside the gene matches: 14. This chain's CDR3 is CSASGGTTPDEQYF. The CDR3 nucleotides read TGCAGCGCTTCTGGGGGGACTACCCCAGACGAGCAGTACTTC.

Details on this clone: Different DNA sequences within this sample yield the same CDR3. V is TRBV7-3 and J is TRBJ1-1; 7 bases align to TRBD1. The CDR3 is 14 residues long. Trimming at V came to 6 bases and at J to 1 base, leaving 5 bases not matched to a gene. Germline values: CDR1 SGHTA, CDR2 FQGTGA. CDR3 in amino acids: CASRSGTANTEAFF. CDR3 sequence (DNA): TGTGCCAGCAGATCTGGGACAGCGAACACTGAAGCTTTCTTT.

This clone occurred once. The J gene is TRBJ2-2, the V gene TRBV6-4; 7 positions match TRBD1. The trim removed 5 bases at V and 0 bases at J, leaving 12 bases unmatched. The CDR3 is made up of 18 amino acids. Looked up from germline, CDR1 is MRHNA and CDR2 is SNTAGT. CDR3 sequence (DNA): TGTGCCAGCAGTTGGCTACCAGTAGGGGGCCCGAACACCGGGGAGCTGTTTTTT. It is translated as CASSWLPVGGPNTGELFF.

For the CDR3, the DNA is TGTGCCAGCAGCTTAATGGAGATTAGGGGAAAACTGTTTTTT. Translation gives CASSLMEIRGKLFF. V usage is TRBV7-2 and J usage is TRBJ1-4; D possibly corresponds to TRBD1 (5 bases). CDR1 is SGHTA and CDR2 is FQGNSA in the germline V gene. V shed 2 bases and J shed 10 bases, with 14 bases lying between them. This CDR3 region has 14 residues.

About this clone itself: This sample includes further DNA sequences coding for the same CDR3. This chain uses TRBV18 with TRBJ1-6, with 9 positions matching TRBD1. CDR1 and CDR2 from the germline V gene are KGHSH and LQKENI. With 0 bases clipped from V and 4 bases from J, the junction kept 1 base outside the gene matches. The CDR3 runs 16 residues. The CDR3 reads CASSPPGQGYNSPLHF. In DNA form, the CDR3 reads TGTGCCAGCTCACCACCGGGACAGGGATATAATTCACCCCTCCACTTT.

As concerns this clone: This sequence may be a read error, since a much larger clone differs from it by one base. Within the sample, other DNA sequences also encode this same CDR3. This rearrangement joins TRBV5-6 to TRBJ2-7, with unresolved D. Germline CDR1 reads SGHDT; CDR2 reads YYEEEE. Trimming took 2 bases from V and 2 from J, leaving 2 bases between them. The length of the CDR3 is 11 residues. The CDR3 reads CASSFAYEQYF. The DNA for the CDR3 is TGTGCCAGCAGCTTCGCCTACGAGCAGTACTTC.

This clone appeared a few times. The V call is TRBV28, the J call TRBJ1-2; a possible D gene is TRBD1 (5 bases). CDR3 length: 13 residues. Trimming cost V 6 bases and J 3 bases, with 11 bases left between them. Germline lookup yields CDR1 MDHEN and CDR2 SYDVKM. The CDR3, as DNA: TGTGCCAGCAGCGAGGGGAAGCACTATGGCTACACCTTC. It encodes CASSEGKHYGYTF.

The chain uses TRBV6-5 and TRBJ2-7, with 10 bases aligning to TRBD2. CDR3 length: 15 amino acids. With 2 bases clipped from V and 2 bases from J, the junction kept 3 bases outside the gene matches. Germline lookup yields CDR1 MNHEY and CDR2 SVGAGI. CDR3 DNA sequence: TGTGCCAGCAGTTACCAGCGGGAGGGCCCCTACGAGCAGTACTTC. Its protein product is CASSYQREGPYEQYF.

This clone has just a few counts. This rearrangement joins TRBV5-4 to TRBJ1-2; TRBD1 is a possible D gene (5 bases). The CDR3 contains 15 residues. Germline CDR1 and CDR2: SGHNT and YYREEE (reference sequence). V was pared by 0 bases and J by 5 bases, with 14 bases between. The CDR3: CASSLEGRVAYGYTF. DNA for the CDR3: TGTGCCAGCAGCTTGGAGGGCAGGGTTGCGTATGGCTACACCTTC.

The V call is TRBV5-5, the J call TRBJ2-7, with 8 bases identical to TRBD1. The V and J ends lost 4 bases and 3 bases, in that order; junction bases with no gene match: 6. The CDR3 loop spans 14 amino acids. In germline, CDR1 is SGHKS, CDR2 YYEKEE (reference sequence). The DNA for the CDR3 is TGTGCCAGCAGCCCTAGGACAGGGATCTACGAGCAGTACTTC. Amino acid sequence: CASSPRTGIYEQYF.

The chain combines TRBV5-1 with TRBJ2-7; 10 nucleotides match TRBD1. Germline-derived CDR1 and CDR2 are SGHRS and YFSETQ. The junction had 12 bases not matched to a gene; V was cut back by 5 bases and J by 4 bases. This CDR3 contains 16 residues. The DNA for the CDR3 is TGCGCCAGCAGTTTTGACCGGCGGGACAGGGGTTACGAGCAGTACTTC. It specifies CASSFDRRDRGYEQYF.

The chain has TRBV18 and TRBJ1-4; 7 nucleotides align to TRBD1. J was trimmed by 4 bases and V by 4 bases; bases with no gene match: 15. The CDR3 runs to 18 residues. Per germline, CDR1 KGHSH and CDR2 LQKENI. CDR3 in DNA: TGTGCCAGCTCACGGAGGCAAGGGGGCGCCGAGAATAATGAAAAACTGTTTTTT. It encodes CASSRRQGGAENNEKLFF.

The table lists this clone with a count of one. V gene TRBV7-9 combines with J gene TRBJ1-5; D is possibly TRBD1 (5 bases). The V gene lost 5 bases and the J gene lost 7 bases, with 15 bases spanning the gap. The germline CDR1 and CDR2 sequences are SEHNR and FQNEAQ (reference sequence). The CDR3 totals 14 residues. The CDR3 reads CASSPGTGPQPQHF. CDR3 in DNA: TGTGCCAGCAGCCCCGGGACGGGCCCGCAGCCCCAGCATTTT.

DNA for the CDR3: TGTGCCTGGAGTGTACCGAAACCCCCTGGAAACACCATATATTTT. Translation gives CAWSVPKPPGNTIYF. This chain uses TRBV30 with TRBJ1-3; D ambiguous. Trimming cost V 0 bases and J 2 bases, with 11 bases left between them. Germline V gene sequence: CDR1 GTSNPN, CDR2 SVGIG (reference sequence). This CDR3 has 15 residues. Looking up the rest from reference TRBV30 and TRBJ1-3 gives the full variable domain: SQTIHQWPATLVQPVGSPLSLECTVEGTSNPNLYWYRQAAGRGLQLLFYSVGIGQISSEVPQNLSASRPQDRQFILSSKKLLLSDSGFYLCAWSVPKPPGNTIYFGEGSWLTVV.

The chain recombines TRBV6-5 with TRBJ1-2; D remains unclear. Per the germline V gene, CDR1 is MNHEY and CDR2 is SVGAGI. The germline V and J ends were trimmed by 0 bases and 11 bases, with 10 bases remaining between them. The CDR3 consists of 12 residues. This CDR3 reads CASSYSNKEYTF. DNA of the CDR3: TGTGCCAGCAGTTACTCGAATAAGGAATACACCTTC.

Concerning this clone itself: Other DNA sequences within the sample encode an identical CDR3. The rearrangement uses TRBV28 and TRBJ2-3; possible D gene TRBD2, 5 bases. Between the trimmed V and J ends, which lost 6 bases and 2 bases, there was a span of 6 bases. The CDR3 is 12 residues long. Per germline, CDR1 MDHEN and CDR2 SYDVKM. CDR3 loop: CASSLATDTQYF. The CDR3 region has the DNA TGTGCCAGCAGCCTAGCCACAGATACGCAGTATTTT.

About this clone itself: Additional DNA sequences in this sample encode the identical CDR3. The gene calls are TRBV9 and TRBJ2-7, with 9 positions matching TRBD2. This CDR3 has 14 residues. From germline, CDR1 is SGDLS and CDR2 YYNGEE. The junction had 4 bases not matched to a gene; V was cut back by 2 bases and J by 4 bases. CDR3 DNA sequence: TGTGCCAGCAGCGTGAGTAGCGGGAGTTACGAGCAGTACTTC. Residues: CASSVSSGSYEQYF.